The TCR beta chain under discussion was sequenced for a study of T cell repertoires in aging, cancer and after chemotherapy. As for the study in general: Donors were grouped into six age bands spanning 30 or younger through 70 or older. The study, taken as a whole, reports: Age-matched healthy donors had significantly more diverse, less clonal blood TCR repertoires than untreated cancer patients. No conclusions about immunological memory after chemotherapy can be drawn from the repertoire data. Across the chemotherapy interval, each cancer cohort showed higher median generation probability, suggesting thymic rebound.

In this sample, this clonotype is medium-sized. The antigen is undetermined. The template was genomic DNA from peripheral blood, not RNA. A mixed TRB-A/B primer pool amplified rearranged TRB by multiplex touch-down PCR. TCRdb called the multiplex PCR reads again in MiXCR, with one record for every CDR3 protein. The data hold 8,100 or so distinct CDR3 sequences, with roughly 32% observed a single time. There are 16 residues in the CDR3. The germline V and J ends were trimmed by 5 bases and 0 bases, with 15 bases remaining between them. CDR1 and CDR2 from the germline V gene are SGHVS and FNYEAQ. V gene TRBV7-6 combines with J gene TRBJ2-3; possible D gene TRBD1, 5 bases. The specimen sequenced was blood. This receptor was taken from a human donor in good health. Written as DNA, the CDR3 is TGTGCCAGCAGCCCAGGACATATGACTAGCACAGATACGCAGTATTTT. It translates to CASSPGHMTSTDTQYF. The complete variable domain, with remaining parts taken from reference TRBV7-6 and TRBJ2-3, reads GAGVSQSPRYKVTKRGQDVALRCDPISGHVSLYWYRQALGQGPEFLTYFNYEAQQDKSGLPNDRFSAERPEGSISTLTIQRTEQRDSAMYRCASSPGHMTSTDTQYFGPGTRLTVL.